This is a list of T cell receptor beta chains from one sample in a study of blood T cell repertoires in COVID-19. The data were produced by immunoSEQ multiplex PCR, yet TCRdb's version contains in-frame clones alone and is incomplete. Of 250,000 or so clones in the sample, around 89% were seen once. The sample consisted of PBMCs or T cells enriched from blood (not recorded which). The receptors stem from a man aged 35-49 years who had recovered from COVID-19. Each CDR3 is given with its conserved first and last residue. Fields, in order: J gene, V gene, D gene, clone size, CDR3 protein, CDR3 DNA. The D gene is left open where the match is weak. Only some rows state a clone size, as once, few, many or a class for expanded clones.

J: TRBJ2-2; V: TRBV9; D: NA; size: NA; CDR3: CASSVIDSRITGELFF; DNA: TGTGCCAGCAGCGTTATCGACTCACGGATCACCGGGGAGCTGTTTTTT
J: TRBJ1-2; V: TRBV4-1; D: NA; size: NA; CDR3: CASSPGGPGKREGYTF; DNA: TGCGCCAGCAGCCCCGGTGGTCCCGGGAAACGAGAGGGCTACACCTTC
J: TRBJ1-4; V: TRBV9; D: TRBD1; size: NA; CDR3: CASSGRDRGFEKLFF; DNA: TGTGCCAGCAGCGGCCGGGACAGGGGATTTGAAAAACTGTTTTTT
J: TRBJ2-1; V: TRBV7-4; D: NA; size: few; CDR3: CASSPPRGFNEQFF; DNA: TGTGCCAGCAGCCCTCCTAGGGGTTTTAATGAGCAGTTCTTC
J: TRBJ2-1; V: TRBV5-1; D: NA; size: NA; CDR3: CASSLDSYNEQFF; DNA: TGCGCCAGCAGCCTGGACAGTTACAATGAGCAGTTCTTC
J: TRBJ2-3; V: TRBV12-3/TRBV12-4; D: NA; size: many; CDR3: CASSLMQSDTQYF; DNA: TGTGCCAGCAGTTTAATGCAGTCAGATACGCAGTATTTT
J: TRBJ2-1; V: TRBV20-1; D: NA; size: NA; CDR3: CSADSAGREFF; DNA: TGCAGTGCCGATTCGGCGGGACGCGAGTTCTTC
J: TRBJ2-2; V: TRBV18; D: NA; size: NA; CDR3: CASSRLGTGELFF; DNA: TGTGCCAGTTCCAGACTAGGCACCGGGGAGCTGTTTTTT
J: TRBJ1-2; V: TRBV27; D: NA; size: few; CDR3: CASSLTGSYGYTF; DNA: TGTGCCAGCAGTTTGACAGGAAGCTATGGCTACACCTTC
J: TRBJ2-5; V: TRBV4-1; D: TRBD1; size: NA; CDR3: CASSHMPYWTGQAYTQETQYF; DNA: TGCGCCAGCAGCCACATGCCCTACTGGACAGGTCAAGCTTACACTCAAGAGACCCAGTACTTC
J: TRBJ1-1; V: TRBV7-2; D: TRBD1; size: NA; CDR3: CASRMSGTGTATEAFF; DNA: TGTGCCAGCAGGATGTCCGGGACAGGGACGGCCACTGAAGCTTTCTTT
J: TRBJ2-2; V: TRBV7-2; D: NA; size: NA; CDR3: CASSWTGNTGELFF; DNA: TGTGCCAGCAGCTGGACTGGAAACACCGGGGAGCTGTTTTTT
J: TRBJ2-7; V: TRBV29-1; D: NA; size: NA; CDR3: CSVEGGRGLYEQYF; DNA: TGCAGCGTTGAGGGAGGACGGGGCCTCTACGAGCAGTACTTC
J: TRBJ2-1; V: TRBV4-2; D: TRBD2; size: NA; CDR3: CASRPRTSGRNEQFF; DNA: TGTGCCAGCAGACCCCGGACTAGCGGGCGTAATGAGCAGTTCTTC
J: TRBJ2-3; V: TRBV15; D: NA; size: NA; CDR3: CATSSATGKSRSTDTQYF; DNA: TGTGCCACCAGCAGCGCCACAGGGAAGTCCCGGTCCACAGATACGCAGTATTTT
J: TRBJ2-6; V: TRBV5-5; D: NA; size: NA; CDR3: CASSLAAAGANVLTF; DNA: TGTGCCAGCAGCTTGGCAGCGGCTGGGGCCAACGTCCTGACTTTC
J: TRBJ2-3; V: TRBV28; D: TRBD1; size: NA; CDR3: CASSWDRGSTDTQYF; DNA: TGTGCCAGCAGTTGGGACAGGGGGAGCACAGATACGCAGTATTTT
J: TRBJ1-5; V: TRBV18; D: TRBD1; size: NA; CDR3: CASSPEGQGDIQPQHF; DNA: TGTGCCAGCTCACCGGAAGGACAGGGGGATATACAGCCCCAGCATTTT
J: TRBJ2-5; V: TRBV7-7; D: NA; size: NA; CDR3: CASSLGSAALETQYF; DNA: TGTGCCAGCAGCTTAGGTTCGGCGGCTTTGGAGACCCAGTACTTC
J: TRBJ2-7; V: TRBV7-9; D: TRBD2; size: NA; CDR3: CASSFGGKYEQYF; DNA: TGTGCCAGCAGCTTCGGGGGGAAGTACGAGCAGTACTTC
J: TRBJ1-1; V: TRBV18; D: TRBD1; size: NA; CDR3: CASSPEGTGAPNTEAFF; DNA: TGTGCCAGCTCACCGGAAGGGACAGGGGCGCCGAACACTGAAGCTTTCTTT
J: TRBJ2-7; V: TRBV7-8; D: TRBD2; size: few; CDR3: CASSRLAGGSYEQYF; DNA: TGTGCCAGCAGCCGACTAGCGGGAGGATCCTACGAGCAGTACTTC
J: TRBJ1-3; V: TRBV6-5; D: NA; size: NA; CDR3: CASSYSAGFSGNTIYF; DNA: TGTGCCAGCAGTTACTCGGCGGGGTTCTCTGGAAACACCATATATTTT
J: TRBJ2-1; V: TRBV21-1; D: NA; size: NA; CDR3: CASSKEVRGSNEQFF; DNA: TGTGCCAGCAGCAAAGAAGTGCGCGGGTCCAATGAGCAGTTCTTC
J: TRBJ2-1; V: TRBV19; D: TRBD2; size: NA; CDR3: CASRRLAGGRHEEFF; DNA: TGTGCCAGTAGGAGACTAGCGGGAGGTCGGCATGAGGAGTTCTTC
J: TRBJ1-1; V: TRBV18; D: NA; size: once; CDR3: CASSPLGTLNTEAFF; DNA: TGTGCCAGCTCACCACTTGGGACTTTGAACACTGAAGCTTTCTTT
J: TRBJ2-1; V: TRBV6-5; D: NA; size: NA; CDR3: CASSSQMSSYNEQFF; DNA: TGTGCCAGCAGCTCACAGATGAGCTCCTACAATGAGCAGTTCTTC
J: TRBJ2-3; V: TRBV5-4; D: NA; size: NA; CDR3: CASSLTGTLTDTQYF; DNA: TGTGCCAGCAGCTTGACCGGGACTCTTACAGATACGCAGTATTTT
J: TRBJ1-6; V: TRBV3-1/TRBV3-2; D: TRBD1; size: NA; CDR3: CASSLPGTGFSPLHF; DNA: TGTGCCAGCAGCCTCCCCGGGACAGGGTTCTCACCCCTCCACTTT
J: TRBJ1-1; V: TRBV7-9; D: TRBD1; size: NA; CDR3: CASSLTGGENTEAFF; DNA: TGTGCCAGCAGCTTAACAGGGGGTGAGAACACTGAAGCTTTCTTT
J: TRBJ2-3; V: TRBV19; D: TRBD2; size: NA; CDR3: CASSIDPAGRSTDTQYF; DNA: TGTGCCAGTAGTATAGACCCAGCGGGAAGGAGCACAGATACGCAGTATTTT
J: TRBJ1-2; V: TRBV6-6; D: TRBD1; size: few; CDR3: CASSLPGQGAQDYGYTF; DNA: TGTGCCAGCAGTCTGCCGGGACAGGGGGCGCAGGACTATGGCTACACCTTC
J: TRBJ2-3; V: TRBV10-2; D: NA; size: NA; CDR3: CASSLVTGHATDTQYF; DNA: TGCGCCAGCAGTCTTGTGACAGGACACGCCACAGATACGCAGTATTTT
J: TRBJ2-1; V: TRBV5-1; D: TRBD1; size: few; CDR3: CASSLGTGSYNEQFF; DNA: TGCGCCAGCAGCCTAGGGACAGGCTCCTACAATGAGCAGTTCTTC
J: TRBJ2-7; V: TRBV7-2; D: TRBD2; size: NA; CDR3: CASSFTSGSYEQYF; DNA: TGTGCCAGCAGCTTTACTAGCGGGTCCTACGAGCAGTACTTC
J: TRBJ1-1; V: TRBV30; D: NA; size: NA; CDR3: CAWRPPGLFSRVIEAFF; DNA: TGTGCCTGGAGACCCCCAGGACTGTTCTCCCGGGTGATTGAAGCTTTCTTT
J: TRBJ2-1; V: TRBV5-6; D: TRBD2; size: NA; CDR3: CASSLVSGSLYNEQFF; DNA: TGTGCCAGCAGCTTGGTAAGCGGGAGTCTCTACAATGAGCAGTTCTTC
J: TRBJ1-3; V: TRBV6-5; D: TRBD1; size: few; CDR3: CASSYSTGPGGTIYF; DNA: TGTGCCAGCAGTTACTCGACAGGGCCAGGCGGCACCATATATTTT
J: TRBJ1-1; V: TRBV28; D: NA; size: NA; CDR3: CASRGGVDTEAFF; DNA: TGTGCCAGCAGGGGGGGTGTGGACACTGAAGCTTTCTTT
J: TRBJ1-4; V: TRBV6-5; D: TRBD1; size: NA; CDR3: CATTGVYEKLFF; DNA: TGTGCCACCACAGGGGTTTATGAAAAACTGTTTTTT
J: TRBJ1-2; V: TRBV7-8; D: TRBD1; size: NA; CDR3: CASSHGKPDRGRNYGYTF; DNA: TGTGCCAGCAGCCATGGGAAGCCTGACAGGGGGCGTAACTATGGCTACACCTTC
J: TRBJ1-2; V: TRBV29-1; D: NA; size: NA; CDR3: CSVERMTGYGYTF; DNA: TGCAGCGTTGAGCGCATGACAGGATATGGCTACACCTTC
J: TRBJ2-5; V: TRBV6-2/TRBV6-3; D: TRBD1; size: few; CDR3: CASSYLGTGQETQYF; DNA: TGTGCCAGCAGTTACTTAGGGACAGGGCAAGAGACCCAGTACTTC
J: TRBJ2-5; V: TRBV24-1; D: TRBD1; size: NA; CDR3: CATSPGTGREETQYF; DNA: TGTGCCACCAGCCCCGGGACAGGGAGAGAAGAGACCCAGTACTTC
J: TRBJ2-3; V: TRBV3-1/TRBV3-2; D: TRBD2; size: NA; CDR3: CASSQRGGGRTDTQYF; DNA: TGTGCCAGCAGCCAACGGGGCGGGGGGCGCACAGATACGCAGTATTTT
J: TRBJ2-6; V: TRBV2; D: TRBD2; size: NA; CDR3: CASNLRFGSGSSGANVLTF; DNA: TGTGCCAGCAACCTACGCTTCGGGAGCGGGAGCTCTGGGGCCAACGTCCTGACTTTC
J: TRBJ2-2; V: TRBV11-3; D: NA; size: NA; CDR3: CASSQRTASTGELFF; DNA: TGTGCCAGCAGCCAACGGACAGCCAGCACCGGGGAGCTGTTTTTT
J: TRBJ1-2; V: TRBV11-3; D: NA; size: NA; CDR3: CASSLDRGGRLHGYTF; DNA: TGTGCCAGCAGCTTAGATCGGGGGGGCAGGCTACATGGCTACACCTTC